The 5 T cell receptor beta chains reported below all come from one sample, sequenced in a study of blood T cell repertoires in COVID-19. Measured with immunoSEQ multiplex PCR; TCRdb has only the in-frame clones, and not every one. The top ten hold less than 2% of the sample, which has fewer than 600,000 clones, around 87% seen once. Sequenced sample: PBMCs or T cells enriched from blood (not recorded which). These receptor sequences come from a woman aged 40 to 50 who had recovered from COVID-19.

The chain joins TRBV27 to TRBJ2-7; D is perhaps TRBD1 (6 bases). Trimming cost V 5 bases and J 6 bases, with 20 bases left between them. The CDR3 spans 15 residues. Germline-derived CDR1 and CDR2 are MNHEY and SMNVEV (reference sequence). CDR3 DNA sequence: TGTGCCAGCAGTGTCGGGACAAATAAAGTTGCCGAGCAGTACTTC. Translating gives CASSVGTNKVAEQYF.

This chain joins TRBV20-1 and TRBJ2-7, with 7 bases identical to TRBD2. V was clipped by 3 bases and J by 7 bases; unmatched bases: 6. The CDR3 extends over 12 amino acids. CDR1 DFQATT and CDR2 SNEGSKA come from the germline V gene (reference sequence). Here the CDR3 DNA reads TGCAGTGCTAGTGGGGGGGACGGGGAGCAGTACTTC. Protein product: CSASGGDGEQYF.

CDR3 residues: CASKQGFGTEAFF. For the CDR3, the DNA is TGTGCCAGCAAACAGGGATTTGGCACTGAAGCTTTCTTT. The chain links TRBV5-4 to TRBJ1-1, with D possibly matching TRBD1 (6 bases). The CDR3 covers 13 residues. V gave up 6 bases and J gave up 4 bases, with 13 bases separating them. CDR1 and CDR2 from the germline V gene are SGHNT and YYREEE (reference sequence).

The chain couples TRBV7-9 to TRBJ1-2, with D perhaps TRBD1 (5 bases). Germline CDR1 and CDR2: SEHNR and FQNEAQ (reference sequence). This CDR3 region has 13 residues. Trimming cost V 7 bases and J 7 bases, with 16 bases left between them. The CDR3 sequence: CASTRPRVGGYTF. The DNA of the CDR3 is TGTGCCAGCACCCGCCCCAGGGTGGGTGGCTACACCTTC.

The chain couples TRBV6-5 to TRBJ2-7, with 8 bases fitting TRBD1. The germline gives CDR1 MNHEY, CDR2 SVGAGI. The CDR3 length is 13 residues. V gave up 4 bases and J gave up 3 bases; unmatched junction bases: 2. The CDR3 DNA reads TGTGCCAGCAGTTCGGGACAGGACTACGAGCAGTACTTC. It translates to CASSSGQDYEQYF.